The next 9 T cell receptor beta chains were all read from a single sample in a study of T-cell reconstitution after alpha-beta-depleted transplantation in children. A TCRbeta library incorporating unique molecular identifiers was prepared. TCRdb redid the calling of the PCR reads with MiXCR, one entry per CDR3 protein. This table has 100,000 or so distinct CDR3 sequences, 9% to 15% appearing once. Sequencing used PBMCs from the stem cell graft donor, obtained from the stem cell graft. The receptors originated from a human donor who donated a stem cell graft to a child with inherited bone marrow failure.

This clonotype was counted ten times or more. The chain combines TRBV12-3 or TRBV12-4 with TRBJ2-1; TRBD2 matches 12 bases. V lost 6 bases to trimming and J lost 6 bases; unmatched junction nucleotides: 0. The CDR3 totals 13 residues. The CDR3 coding sequence is TGTGCCAGCAGGACTAGCGGGGGCAATGAGCAGTTCTTC. The encoded protein is CASRTSGGNEQFF.

This clonotype was seen at least ten times. The rearrangement joins TRBV5-4 to TRBJ2-5; 9 nucleotides align to TRBD1. The CDR3 consists of 16 residues. V lost 4 bases to trimming and J lost 5 bases; unmatched junction nucleotides: 12. The V gene's germline CDR1 is SGHNT and CDR2 YYREEE (reference sequence). CDR3 sequence: CASSLPGQGGGETQYF. The CDR3 DNA reads TGTGCCAGCAGCCTTCCGGGACAGGGAGGTGGGGAGACCCAGTACTTC. Supplemented by reference TRBV5-4 and TRBJ2-5, the full variable domain reads ETGVTQSPTHLIKTRGQQVTLRCSSQSGHNTVSWYQQALGQGPQFIFQYYREEENGRGNFPPRFSGLQFPNYSSELNVNALELDDSALYLCASSLPGQGGGETQYFGPGTRLLVL.

This clonotype occurred many times. The chain has TRBV27 and TRBJ2-1, with 11 bases aligning to TRBD2. Trimming took 1 base from V and 7 from J; bases not matched to a gene: 6. The CDR3 consists of 16 residues. CDR1 MNHEY and CDR2 SMNVEV come from the germline V gene (reference sequence). CDR3 amino acids: CASSLFASGGSNEQFF. In DNA, the CDR3 is TGTGCCAGCAGTTTATTCGCTAGCGGGGGGTCAAATGAGCAGTTCTTC.

This chain links TRBV7-3 with TRBJ1-1; no firm D call. Germline V gene data show CDR1 as SGHTA and CDR2 as FQGTGA. The CDR3 contains 9 residues. Trimming took off 8 bases at V and 8 bases at J, with 6 bases between the two ends. The CDR3: CASLREAFF. CDR3 bases: TGTGCCAGCCTTCGAGAAGCTTTCTTT.

This clonotype was observed many times. The genes are TRBV20-1 and TRBJ2-7; TRBD2 matches 7 bases. This CDR3 contains 16 residues. V trimming: 0 bases; J trimming: 2 bases; junction bases outside the gene matches: 10. Germline lookup yields CDR1 DFQATT and CDR2 SNEGSKA (reference sequence). The CDR3: CSARDAQRDTTYEQYF. CDR3 sequence (DNA): TGCAGTGCTAGAGATGCCCAGCGGGATACAACCTACGAGCAGTACTTC.

This clonotype was detected many times. This chain links TRBV20-1 with TRBJ1-6; TRBD1 might be the D (5 bases). CDR3 length equals 14 residues. Germline CDR1 is DFQATT and CDR2 is SNEGSKA (reference sequence). The V end was cut by 0 bases, the J end by 14 bases, with 17 bases between. The CDR3 is CSARDPRASLALHF. The CDR3 region has the DNA TGCAGTGCTAGAGATCCCAGGGCTTCTTTAGCCCTCCACTTT.

At least ten counts were recorded for this clonotype. The chain is built from TRBV5-1 and TRBJ1-1; D perhaps matches TRBD1 (5 bases). The CDR3 has 15 residues. Germline V CDR1 and CDR2: SGHRS, YFSETQ. Trimming took 5 bases from V and 4 from J, leaving 18 bases between them. The CDR3 bases are TGCGCCAGCAGGATGGGGATGGGGGAAGGCACTGAAGCTTTCTTT. This encodes CASRMGMGEGTEAFF.

The chain uses TRBV5-1 and TRBJ1-2; weak D call: TRBD1 (5 bases). V lost 0 bases, J lost 2 bases, and 8 bases lay in between. In germline, CDR1 is SGHRS, CDR2 YFSETQ. CDR3 size: 14 residues. CDR3 residues: CASSLGQSNYGYTF. DNA for the CDR3: TGCGCCAGCAGCTTGGGACAGAGCAACTATGGCTACACCTTC.

This clonotype was observed at least ten times. Here the CDR3 reads CASSSDEWNYGYTF. CDR3 nucleotides: TGTGCCAGCAGCTCCGACGAGTGGAACTATGGCTACACCTTC. The rearrangement uses TRBV7-8 and TRBJ1-2; D is uncertain. Trimming left V 4 bases short and J 2 bases short, with 11 bases between. The CDR3 covers 14 residues. Germline CDR1 and CDR2: SGHVS and FQNEAQ.